This T cell receptor beta chain came from a study of metastatic and nonmetastatic thyroid tumors. Study overall: Samples came from malignant and benign thyroid patients, and repertoires were compared across blood and tumor or nodule tissue.

No treatment had been given to any patient before thyroid surgery. Authors' data handling: A classifier of distant metastasis in papillary thyroid cancer was built from CDR3 differences (across clinicopathological groups). With MiXCR, TCRdb called clones anew from the PCR reads. These V and J calls rely on TCRdb rather than the paper's analysis. The sample carries roughly 33,000 clones, around a sixth recorded once. At least ten counts were recorded for this clone. Germline V gene data show CDR1 as KGHSH and CDR2 as LQKENI. The CDR3 loop spans 13 amino acids. Trimming left V 2 bases short and J 6 bases short, with 8 bases between.

This chain connects TRBV18 to TRBJ1-5; D gene ambiguous. The clonotype comes from a female donor with papillary thyroid cancer or a benign thyroid nodule (not recorded which). Some clones in this sample may be carry-over from other donors' samples. The sample comprised blood. CDR3 bases: TGTGCCAGCTCACCAGGGGTCAGTCAGCCCCAGCATTTT. It specifies CASSPGVSQPQHF. Looking up the rest from reference TRBV18 and TRBJ1-5 gives the full variable domain: NAGVMQNPRHLVRRRGQEARLRCSPMKGHSHVYWYRQLPEEGLKFMVYLQKENIIDESGMPKERFSAEFPKEGPSILRIQQVVRGDSAAYFCASSPGVSQPQHFGDGTRLSIL.